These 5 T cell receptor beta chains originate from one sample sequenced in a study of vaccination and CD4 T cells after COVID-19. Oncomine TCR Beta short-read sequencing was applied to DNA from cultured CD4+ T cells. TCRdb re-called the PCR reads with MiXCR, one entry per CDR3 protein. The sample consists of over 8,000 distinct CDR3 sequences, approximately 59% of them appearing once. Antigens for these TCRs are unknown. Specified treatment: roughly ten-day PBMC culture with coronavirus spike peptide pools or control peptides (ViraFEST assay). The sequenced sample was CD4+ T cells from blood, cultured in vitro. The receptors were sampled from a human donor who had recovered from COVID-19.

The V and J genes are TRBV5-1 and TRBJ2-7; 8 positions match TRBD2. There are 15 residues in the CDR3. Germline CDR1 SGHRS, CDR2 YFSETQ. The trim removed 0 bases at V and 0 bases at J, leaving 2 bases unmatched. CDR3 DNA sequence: TGCGCCAGCAGCTTGGGGAGCGGGAGCTCCTACGAGCAGTACTTC. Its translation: CASSLGSGSSYEQYF.

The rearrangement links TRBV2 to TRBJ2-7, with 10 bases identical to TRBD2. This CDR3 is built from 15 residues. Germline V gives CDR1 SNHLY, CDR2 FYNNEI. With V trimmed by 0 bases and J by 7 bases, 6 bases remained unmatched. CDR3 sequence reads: CASSEAGAGGFEQYF. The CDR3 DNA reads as TGTGCCAGCAGTGAAGCTGGAGCGGGGGGGTTTGAGCAGTACTTC.

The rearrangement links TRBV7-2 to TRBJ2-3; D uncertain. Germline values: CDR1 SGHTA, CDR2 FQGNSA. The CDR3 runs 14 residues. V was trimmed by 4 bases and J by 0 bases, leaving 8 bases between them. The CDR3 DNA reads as TGTGCCAGCAGCTCATTAACGAGCACAGATACGCAGTATTTT. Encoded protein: CASSSLTSTDTQYF.

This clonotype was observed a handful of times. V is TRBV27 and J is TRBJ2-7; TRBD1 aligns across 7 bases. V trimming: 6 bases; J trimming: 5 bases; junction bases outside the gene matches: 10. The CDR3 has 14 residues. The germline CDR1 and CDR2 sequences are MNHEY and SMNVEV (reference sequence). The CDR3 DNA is TGTGCCAGCAGCTCTATTGGACAGGCCCACGAGCAGTACTTC. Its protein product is CASSSIGQAHEQYF.

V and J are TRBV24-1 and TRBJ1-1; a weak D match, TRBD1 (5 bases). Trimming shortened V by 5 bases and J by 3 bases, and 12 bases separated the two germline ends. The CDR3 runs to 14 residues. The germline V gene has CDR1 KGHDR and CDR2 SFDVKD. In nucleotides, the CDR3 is TGTGCCACCAGTGCAGGGAATTGGGACACTGAAGCTTTCTTT. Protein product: CATSAGNWDTEAFF.